What follows are 15 T cell receptor beta chains derived from one specimen sequenced in a study of blood T cell repertoires in COVID-19. Generated by immunoSEQ multiplex PCR, the TCRdb table keeps only in-frame clones and is missing some. The data show 200,000 to 250,000 clones, 80% to 90% seen once. Sequencing used PBMCs or T cells enriched from blood (not recorded which). The receptors were sampled from a woman between 50 and 59 years old with acute COVID-19.

The rearrangement uses TRBV29-1 and TRBJ2-7; possibly TRBD1 for D (7 bases). V was clipped by 4 bases and J by 6 bases, with 16 bases between them. Germline CDR1 SQVTM, CDR2 ANQGSEA. CDR3 size: 13 residues. The CDR3 nucleotides read TGCAGCGTTGCAGCCAGGGGGGAAGGCGAGCAGTACTTC. This gives the protein CSVAARGEGEQYF.

The table lists this clone with a count of one. The chain carries TRBV12-3 or TRBV12-4 and TRBJ2-5, with TRBD1 identical over 8 bases. V shed 5 bases and J 5 bases; nucleotides not matched to a gene: 4. The CDR3 spans 13 residues. The CDR3 loop is CASSADRAETQYF. The CDR3 DNA reads as TGTGCCAGCAGTGCGGACAGGGCTGAGACCCAGTACTTC.

This CDR3 reads CASRDRHVSSGANVLTF. The CDR3 DNA is TGTGCCAGTAGAGACAGGCACGTGAGCTCTGGGGCCAACGTCCTGACTTTC. The chain combines TRBV19 with TRBJ2-6; D is possibly TRBD1 (6 bases). V gave up 6 bases and J gave up 0 bases, with 15 bases separating them. Per germline, CDR1 LNHDA and CDR2 SQIVND (reference sequence). CDR3 size: 17 residues.

The chain joins TRBV7-8 to TRBJ1-6; 8 bases map to TRBD1. This CDR3 comprises 17 residues. Trimming cost V 5 bases and J 4 bases; bases outside gene matches: 10. Germline CDR1 SGHVS, CDR2 FQNEAQ. The CDR3, as DNA: TGTGCCAGCAGCCCTGACAGGGGTAGGCGATATAATTCACCCCTCCACTTT. This gives the protein CASSPDRGRRYNSPLHF. Complete variable domain (other parts from reference TRBV7-8 and TRBJ1-6): GAGVSQSPRYKVAKRGQDVALRCDPISGHVSLFWYQQALGQGPEFLTYFQNEAQLDKSGLPSDRFFAERPEGSVSTLKIQRTQQEDSAVYLCASSPDRGRRYNSPLHFGNGTRLTVT.

The chain's CDR3 is CSVDGDLGEQYF. The CDR3 DNA follows: TGCAGCGTTGATGGGGACTTGGGCGAGCAGTACTTC. V usage is TRBV29-1 and J usage is TRBJ2-7, with D possibly being TRBD2 (6 bases). Trimming stripped 3 bases from V and 6 bases from J, with 12 bases between. The CDR3 contains 12 residues. Germline V gene sequence: CDR1 SQVTM, CDR2 ANQGSEA.

This chain joins TRBV7-2 and TRBJ2-3; D may be TRBD2 (5 bases). V was clipped by 0 bases and J by 4 bases, with 11 bases between them. The CDR3 is made up of 15 amino acids. CDR1 is SGHTA and CDR2 is FQGNSA in the germline V gene. CDR3 residues: CASSLALLASDTQYF. Here the CDR3 DNA reads TGTGCCAGCAGCTTAGCTTTGCTAGCCTCAGATACGCAGTATTTT.

The rearrangement uses TRBV29-1 and TRBJ2-1; 12 bases fit TRBD2. The CDR3 totals 15 residues. V lost 6 bases, J lost 3 bases, and 6 bases stayed unmatched. From germline, CDR1 is SQVTM and CDR2 ANQGSEA. The CDR3 bases are TGCAGCGTGTCCCGGACTAGCGGGAACTACAATGAGCAGTTCTTC. Encoded protein: CSVSRTSGNYNEQFF.

This chain connects TRBV6-5 to TRBJ1-1; TRBD1 matches at 7 bases. V shed 6 bases, J shed 9 bases, and the junction held 13 bases outside the gene matches. The CDR3 covers 14 residues. Germline CDR1 reads MNHEY; CDR2 reads SVGAGI. The CDR3 loop reads CASSSAQTTGQAFF. The CDR3 coding sequence is TGTGCCAGCAGCTCCGCCCAGACGACAGGGCAAGCTTTCTTT.

The chain uses TRBV21-1 and TRBJ2-7; the listed D gene, TRBD1, was not tested against the DNA. TRBV21-1 is designated a pseudogene. This CDR3 comprises 15 residues. The chain's CDR3 is CASIIRDTCTYEQYF. The CDR3 DNA sequence: TGTGCCAGCATCATCAGGGACACCTGCACCTACGAGCAGTACTTC.

The genes are TRBV7-8 and TRBJ1-4; no firm D call. From germline, CDR1 is SGHVS and CDR2 FQNEAQ. V lost 1 base to trimming and J lost 8 bases, with 8 bases between them. CDR3 size: 13 residues. CDR3 DNA: TGTGCCAGCAGCTTAGGCGTGTGGGAAAAACTGTTTTTT. Amino acids: CASSLGVWEKLFF.

This clone appeared a few times. In nucleotides, the CDR3 is TGTGCCATCGAGGGACAGGGGGCTTGGCAGCCCCAGCATTTT. Protein sequence: CAIEGQGAWQPQHF. The chain carries TRBV28 and TRBJ1-5, with TRBD1 matching over 12 bases. This CDR3 is built from 14 residues. Trimming took 10 bases from V and 7 from J; bases not matched to a gene: 8. Germline assignment: CDR1 MDHEN and CDR2 SYDVKM. The complete variable domain, with remaining parts taken from reference TRBV28 and TRBJ1-5, reads DVKVTQSSRYLVKRTGEKVFLECVQDMDHENMFWYRQDPGLGLRLIYFSYDVKMKEKGDIPEGYSVSREKKERFSLILESASTNQTSMYLCAIEGQGAWQPQHFGDGTRLSIL.

The chain recombines TRBV19 with TRBJ1-5, with D maybe TRBD1 (5 bases). CDR3 length equals 14 residues. V shed 3 bases and J shed 5 bases, with 11 bases lying between them. CDR1 and CDR2 from the germline V gene are LNHDA and SQIVND (reference sequence). CDR3 DNA: TGTGCCAGTAGTATGGGGGGTGGAGATCAGCCCCAGCATTTT. Its protein product is CASSMGGGDQPQHF.

This clone was detected only a few times. Other DNA sequences in the sample encode the same CDR3. The chain couples TRBV3-1 (or the pseudogene TRBV3-2) to TRBJ2-7; TRBD2 aligns across 13 bases. Germline CDR1 LGHDT, CDR2 YNNKEL (reference sequence). Trimming removed 3 bases from V and 2 bases from J; junction bases left unmatched: 1. The CDR3 has 15 amino acids. The DNA of the CDR3 is TGTGCCAGCAGCCAGGGACTAGCGGGGACCTACGAGCAGTACTTC. This sequence encodes CASSQGLAGTYEQYF.

The gene calls are TRBV2 and TRBJ2-7; no definite D call. The CDR3 is 14 residues long. The germline V gene has CDR1 SNHLY and CDR2 FYNNEI. V gave up 7 bases and J gave up 0 bases, with 13 bases separating them. The CDR3 DNA follows: TGTGCCAGCAAGGAAGCACTGAGCTCCTACGAGCAGTACTTC. Its protein product is CASKEALSSYEQYF. Using reference TRBV2 and TRBJ2-7 for the parts outside the CDR3, the full variable domain is EPEVTQTPSHQVTQMGQEVILRCVPISNHLYFYWYRQILGQKVEFLVSFYNNEISEKSEIFDDQFSVERPDGSNFTLKIRSTKLEDSAMYFCASKEALSSYEQYFGPGTRLTVT.

The V call is TRBV27, the J call TRBJ2-5; 7 bases are shared with TRBD1. The CDR3 has 15 amino acids. V shed 0 bases and J 4 bases; nucleotides not matched to a gene: 5. CDR1 MNHEY and CDR2 SMNVEV come from the germline V gene (reference sequence). The CDR3 DNA reads as TGTGCCAGCAGTTTATCGAGGGGGCCCCCAGAGACCCAGTACTTC. It encodes CASSLSRGPPETQYF.